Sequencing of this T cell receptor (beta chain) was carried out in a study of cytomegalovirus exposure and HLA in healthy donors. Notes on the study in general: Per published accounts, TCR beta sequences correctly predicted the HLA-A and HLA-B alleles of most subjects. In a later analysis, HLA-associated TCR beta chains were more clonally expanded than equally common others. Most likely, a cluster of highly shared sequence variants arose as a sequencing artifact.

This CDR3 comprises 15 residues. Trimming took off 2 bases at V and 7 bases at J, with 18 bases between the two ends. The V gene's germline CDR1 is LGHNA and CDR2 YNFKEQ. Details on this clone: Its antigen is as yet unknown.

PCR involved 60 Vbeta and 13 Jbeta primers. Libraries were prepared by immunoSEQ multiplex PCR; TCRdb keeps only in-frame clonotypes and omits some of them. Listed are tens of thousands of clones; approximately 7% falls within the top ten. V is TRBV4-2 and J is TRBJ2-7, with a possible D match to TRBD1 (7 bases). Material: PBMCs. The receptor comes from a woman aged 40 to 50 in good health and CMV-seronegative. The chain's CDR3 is CASSQTQGGGGEQYF. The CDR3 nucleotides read TGTGCCAGCAGCCAAACGCAGGGGGGAGGAGGGGAGCAGTACTTC.